The 12 T cell receptor beta chains below were found in one sample sequenced in a study of identical twins. TCRdb reanalysed the 5' RACE reads using MiXCR and keeps one entry per CDR3 protein. The sample has 400,000 to 650,000 distinct CDR3 sequences; around 20% are singletons. This sample was also put to use in a study of T cells expressing NK-cell markers.

Input material: CD4+ T cells sorted from blood. Receptors originate from a woman aged 18-29 years in good health.

This clonotype was observed a single time. The chain has TRBV6-1 and TRBJ1-2; D is perhaps TRBD1 (6 bases). V lost 5 bases and J 7 bases, leaving 17 bases between the germline ends. The CDR3 totals 14 residues. Germline V gene lookup returns CDR1 MNHNS and CDR2 SASEGT. The CDR3 region has the DNA TGTGCCAGCAGTCGCGGGCAGGGGACGGGTGGCTACACCTTC. Translation gives CASSRGQGTGGYTF.

V and J are TRBV9 and TRBJ2-3; D is unresolved. With 4 bases removed from V and 0 bases from J, the gap between germline ends came to 12 bases. The CDR3 covers 15 residues. CDR1 and CDR2 (germline): SGDLS, YYNGEE. The CDR3 DNA sequence: TGTGCCAGCAGCTCCGGCGAGCGTAGCACAGATACGCAGTATTTT. Its translation: CASSSGERSTDTQYF.

V is TRBV7-2 and J is TRBJ2-3; D remains unclear. V dropped 3 bases and J dropped 2 bases, with 6 bases sitting between them. The CDR3 has 13 amino acids. The germline V gene has CDR1 SGHTA and CDR2 FQGNSA. This CDR3 is CASSFYPTDTQYF. In DNA form, the CDR3 reads TGTGCCAGCAGCTTCTACCCCACAGATACGCAGTATTTT.

The chain links TRBV7-9 to TRBJ2-6, with a weak D call TRBD1 (5 bases). This CDR3 has 15 amino acids. Germline assignment: CDR1 SEHNR and CDR2 FQNEAQ (reference sequence). The V end lost 5 bases, the J end lost 2 bases, and 10 bases lay between the germline ends. The CDR3 is CASSQPGTGANVLTF. The DNA for the CDR3 is TGTGCCAGCAGCCAACCAGGGACTGGGGCCAACGTCCTGACTTTC.

J is TRBJ2-7 and V is TRBV11-3; D gene unclear. Germline CDR1 is SGHNT and CDR2 is YENEEA. CDR3 size: 11 residues. The germline V and J ends were trimmed by 4 bases and 12 bases, with 13 bases remaining between them. CDR3: CASSSNPPVYF. CDR3 nucleotide sequence: TGTGCCAGCAGCTCAAACCCCCCCGTGTACTTC.

This clonotype was counted only a few times. This sequence joins TRBV20-1 and TRBJ1-1; tentatively, D is TRBD1 (6 bases). Per germline, CDR1 DFQATT and CDR2 SNEGSKA (reference sequence). The CDR3 runs 13 residues. V dropped 6 bases and J dropped 5 bases, with 16 bases sitting between them. The CDR3 spells CSATQGGETEAFF. CDR3 bases: TGCAGTGCCACACAGGGAGGGGAGACTGAAGCTTTCTTT.

This clonotype was seen only a few times. The chain employs TRBV3-1 and TRBJ1-1; 8 nucleotides line up with TRBD1. The V gene end was trimmed by 3 bases and the J gene end by 2 bases; junction bases not matched to a gene: 8. The CDR3 runs 16 residues. Germline V gives CDR1 LGHDT, CDR2 YNNKEL (reference sequence). This chain's CDR3 is CASSHPYDRGNTEAFF. CDR3 DNA sequence: TGTGCCAGCAGCCACCCCTATGACAGGGGAAACACTGAAGCTTTCTTT.

The rearrangement links TRBV10-3 to TRBJ2-5; no clear D. Germline assignment: CDR1 ENHRY and CDR2 SYGVKD. There are 14 residues in the CDR3. Trimming left V 3 bases short and J 5 bases short, with 13 bases between. DNA for the CDR3: TGTGCCATCAGTGAAGGGATGGCTGTGGAGACCCAGTACTTC. Protein sequence: CAISEGMAVETQYF.

The CDR3 bases are TGCAGTGCTACCGGGACCGGGGAAAAACTGTTTTTT. Amino acid sequence: CSATGTGEKLFF. The V and J genes are TRBV20-1 and TRBJ1-4, with D maybe TRBD1 (5 bases). V was clipped by 4 bases and J by 8 bases, with 11 bases between them. The CDR3 is 12 residues long. Germline V lookup: CDR1 DFQATT, CDR2 SNEGSKA (reference sequence).

The sample holds a few counts of this clonotype. The V and J genes are TRBV20-1 and TRBJ2-3; 13 bases match TRBD2. Unmatched junction bases numbered 4, after V lost 5 bases and J lost 5 bases. CDR1 and CDR2 (germline): DFQATT, SNEGSKA (reference sequence). The CDR3 has 14 amino acids. In DNA form, the CDR3 reads TGCAGTGCTGAACTAGCGGGGGGGATAGATACGCAGTATTTT. It specifies CSAELAGGIDTQYF.

This clonotype has only a few counts. The genes are TRBV27 and TRBJ2-3, with a tentative D call TRBD1 (6 bases). V gave up 5 bases and J gave up 5 bases, with 17 bases separating them. This CDR3 is 15 amino acids long. Germline V gene sequence: CDR1 MNHEY, CDR2 SMNVEV (reference sequence). The DNA of the CDR3 is TGTGCCAGCAGTCTGAGTAGAGGGGGAAGAGATACGCAGTATTTT. Amino acids: CASSLSRGGRDTQYF.

Ten or more counts support this clonotype. The chain combines TRBV29-1 with TRBJ2-7; D may correspond to TRBD1 or TRBD2 (5 bases each). Trimming cost V 8 bases and J 0 bases, with 20 bases left between them. The CDR3 is 15 residues long. Germline-derived CDR1 and CDR2 are SQVTM and ANQGSEA. The CDR3 sequence is CSIGADSTSSYEQYF. The DNA of the CDR3 is TGCAGCATCGGGGCCGACTCGACCAGCTCCTACGAGCAGTACTTC.